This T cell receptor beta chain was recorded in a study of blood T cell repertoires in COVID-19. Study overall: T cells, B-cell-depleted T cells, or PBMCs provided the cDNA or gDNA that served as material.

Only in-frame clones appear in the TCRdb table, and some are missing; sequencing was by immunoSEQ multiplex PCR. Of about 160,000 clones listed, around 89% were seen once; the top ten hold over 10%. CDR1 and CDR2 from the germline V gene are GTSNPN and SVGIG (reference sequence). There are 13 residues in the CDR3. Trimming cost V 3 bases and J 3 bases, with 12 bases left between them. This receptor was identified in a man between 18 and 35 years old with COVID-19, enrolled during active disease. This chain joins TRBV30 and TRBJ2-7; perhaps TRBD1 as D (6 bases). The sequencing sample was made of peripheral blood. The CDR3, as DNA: TGTGCCTGGAGCCCGGGACACATCTACGAGCAGTACTTC. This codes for CAWSPGHIYEQYF. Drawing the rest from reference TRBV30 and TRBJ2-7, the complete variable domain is SQTIHQWPATLVQPVGSPLSLECTVEGTSNPNLYWYRQAAGRGLQLLFYSVGIGQISSEVPQNLSASRPQDRQFILSSKKLLLSDSGFYLCAWSPGHIYEQYFGPGTRLTVT.